These 25 T cell receptor beta chains were sequenced from one sample in a study of T cells in Graves' hyperthyroidism and ophthalmopathy. Amplification of TCR beta CDR3 regions was performed using RNA transcripts as template. TCR CDR3 regions were first amplified by RT-PCR with HTBI primers. TCRdb reprocessed the multiplex PCR reads with MiXCR, giving one entry per CDR3 protein. The table includes over 45,000 distinct CDR3 sequences, about half detected once. The sequenced sample consisted of peripheral blood or thyroid tissue (not recorded which). These receptors all stem from a woman aged 50 to 60 with Graves' hyperthyroidism.

The chain employs TRBV12-3 or TRBV12-4 and TRBJ1-2, with D hard to call. The germline V and J ends were trimmed by 3 bases and 5 bases, with 13 bases remaining between them. This CDR3 is 14 amino acids long. This chain's CDR3 is CASSFGSVHYGYTF. The DNA for the CDR3 is TGTGCCAGCAGTTTTGGTTCAGTTCATTATGGCTACACCTTC.

On this clonotype itself: The CDR3 ends on some other residue instead of the conserved phenylalanine or tryptophan, so this is likely a read error. The DNA is omitted, as the CDR3 cannot be located on it reliably, and the CDR3 follows TCRdb's listing. This rearrangement joins TRBV7-9 to TRBJ1-1. Looked up from germline, CDR1 is SEHNR and CDR2 is FQNEAQ (reference sequence). The CDR3 comprises 13 residues, both ends counted. Here the CDR3 reads CASSADGNTEALI.

This clonotype was observed at least ten times. The chain uses TRBV28 and TRBJ1-5; perhaps TRBD1 as D (6 bases). Trimming stripped 6 bases from V and 6 bases from J, with 21 bases between. The CDR3 extends over 16 amino acids. Looked up from germline, CDR1 is MDHEN and CDR2 is SYDVKM. The CDR3 DNA reads TGTGCCAGCAGAGCAACGTCGGACAGCCCAAGTCAGCCCCAGCATTTT. The encoded protein is CASRATSDSPSQPQHF.

This clonotype was seen repeatedly, ten times or more. The V and J genes are TRBV2 and TRBJ2-3; no clear D gene. V shed 3 bases and J shed 4 bases, with 17 bases lying between them. Germline loops: CDR1 SNHLY, CDR2 FYNNEI. The CDR3 runs to 16 residues. The CDR3 DNA follows: TGTGCCAGCAGTGAGTTCAACAGCCACCCCCCAGATACGCAGTATTTT. Protein sequence: CASSEFNSHPPDTQYF.

The sample holds many counts of this clonotype. The rearrangement links TRBV19 to TRBJ2-3; 7 positions match TRBD1. There are 15 residues in the CDR3. V dropped 5 bases and J dropped 4; count of bases not matched to a gene: 9. Germline assignment: CDR1 LNHDA and CDR2 SQIVND (reference sequence). CDR3 in DNA: TGTGCCAGTAGTGTCCGGGACAGTGTTCCAGATACGCAGTATTTT. Amino acid sequence: CASSVRDSVPDTQYF.

Worth noting for this clonotype: A much larger clone sits a single nucleotide away, making a read error possible. CDR3 coding DNA: TGTGCCAGCAGTTTTGGAGGGAGAGCGAGGGAGCAGTACTTC. This encodes CASSFGGRAREQYF. The V and J genes are TRBV28 and TRBJ2-7; tentatively, D is TRBD2 (6 bases). In germline, CDR1 is MDHEN, CDR2 SYDVKM. CDR3 size: 14 residues. V dropped 3 bases and J dropped 7 bases, with 16 bases sitting between them.

V and J are TRBV7-8 and TRBJ2-2; 13 bases line up with TRBD2. V shed 4 bases and J 5 bases; nucleotides not matched to a gene: 1. The CDR3 extends over 15 amino acids. Looked up from germline, CDR1 is SGHVS and CDR2 is FQNEAQ. This CDR3 reads CASSSGLAGTGELFF. The DNA of the CDR3 is TGTGCCAGCAGCTCGGGACTAGCGGGGACCGGGGAGCTGTTTTTT.

This clonotype was counted ten times or more. The V gene is TRBV5-4, the J gene TRBJ1-2; the D is unclear. The ends were cut back, 1 base at V and 3 bases at J, with 10 bases in the middle. The CDR3 has 14 residues. CDR1 SGHNT and CDR2 YYREEE come from the germline V gene (reference sequence). CDR3 DNA: TGTGCCAGCAGCTTGAAGGGTGTCGACTATGGCTACACCTTC. It encodes CASSLKGVDYGYTF. The variable domain in full, completed from reference TRBV5-4 and TRBJ1-2, reads ETGVTQSPTHLIKTRGQQVTLRCSSQSGHNTVSWYQQALGQGPQFIFQYYREEENGRGNFPPRFSGLQFPNYSSELNVNALELDDSALYLCASSLKGVDYGYTFGSGTRLTVV.

This clonotype has ten or more counts. The chain couples TRBV4-3 to TRBJ2-3; TRBD2 matches 8 bases. The CDR3 contains 16 residues. V lost 4 bases to trimming and J lost 6 bases; unmatched junction nucleotides: 12. Germline values: CDR1 LGHNA, CDR2 YSLEER. The CDR3 DNA follows: TGCGCCAGCAGCCGTAGAACCGGGACTAGTATGGATACGCAGTATTTT. This codes for CASSRRTGTSMDTQYF.

There are many counts of this clonotype. The DNA of the CDR3 is TGCGCCAGCAGCTTGGAGGCAGGTTTAGATAATTCACCCCTCCACTTT. It is translated as CASSLEAGLDNSPLHF. J is TRBJ1-6 and V is TRBV5-1; D is ambiguous. The CDR3 sequence is 16 residues long. Germline CDR1 SGHRS, CDR2 YFSETQ. Trimming stripped 0 bases from V and 5 bases from J, with 12 bases between.

This clonotype was counted ten times or more. The gene calls are TRBV5-8 and TRBJ1-1; D gene uncertain. The CDR3 length is 14 residues. V dropped 4 bases and J dropped 3 bases, with 13 bases sitting between them. Germline CDR1 is SGHTS and CDR2 is YDEGEE. This CDR3 is CASSRIYSHTEAFF. The CDR3 DNA reads TGTGCCAGCAGCCGTATCTACAGCCACACTGAAGCTTTCTTT.

The J gene is TRBJ1-2, the V gene TRBV6-1; TRBD1 is a possible D gene (6 bases). V lost 1 base to trimming and J lost 4 bases, with 16 bases between them. CDR3 length equals 16 residues. Germline V gene sequence: CDR1 MNHNS, CDR2 SASEGT. This CDR3 reads CASSEGGPGHFYGYTF. CDR3 coding DNA: TGTGCCAGCAGTGAAGGAGGTCCGGGACACTTCTATGGCTACACCTTC.

V is TRBV29-1 and J is TRBJ1-1, with 7 bases fitting TRBD1. From germline, CDR1 is SQVTM and CDR2 ANQGSEA. After removal of 8 bases from V and 3 bases from J, the junction contained 3 bases not matched to a gene. The CDR3 is made up of 11 amino acids. For the CDR3, the DNA is TGCAGCTTCACAGGGGACACTGAAGCTTTCTTT. The encoded protein is CSFTGDTEAFF.

Notes on this clonotype: This CDR3 is missing its conserved last phenylalanine or tryptophan, likely due to a read error. The chain has TRBV10-2 and TRBJ1-1; the D gene is possibly TRBD1 (5 bases). The CDR3 runs to 13 residues. The germline gives CDR1 WSHSY, CDR2 SAAADI. V lost 6 bases and J lost 1, with 9 bases in between. CDR3 sequence: CASRVGGNTEAFL. In DNA form, the CDR3 reads TGCGCCAGCAGGGTCGGGGGGAACACTGAAGCTTTCCTT.

The genes are TRBV20-1 and TRBJ2-7; 10 bases are shared with TRBD2. This CDR3 comprises 16 residues. Germline CDR1 is DFQATT and CDR2 is SNEGSKA (reference sequence). Trimming removed 4 bases from V and 6 bases from J; junction bases left unmatched: 15. The CDR3 is CSAILTRTSGRAEQYF. In nucleotides, the CDR3 is TGCAGTGCTATACTGACAAGGACTAGCGGTCGGGCCGAGCAGTACTTC.

The chain is built from TRBV20-1 and TRBJ1-6; tentatively, D is TRBD1 (6 bases). CDR3 length: 14 residues. Germline assignment: CDR1 DFQATT and CDR2 SNEGSKA (reference sequence). The germline V and J ends were trimmed by 1 base and 9 bases, with 13 bases remaining between them. The CDR3 is CSARVAGATSPLHF. DNA for the CDR3: TGCAGTGCTAGAGTGGCGGGGGCAACTTCACCCCTCCACTTT.

This clonotype rates as medium-sized. V and J are TRBV15 and TRBJ2-7; D gene uncertain. The CDR3 has 14 residues. Trimming left V 0 bases short and J 1 base short, with 7 bases between. Germline V gene lookup returns CDR1 LNHNV and CDR2 YYDKDF (reference sequence). The CDR3, as DNA: TGTGCCACCAGCAGAGAGGCTAATTCCTACGAGCAGTACTTC. This gives the protein CATSREANSYEQYF. Full variable domain (remainder filled in from reference TRBV15 and TRBJ2-7): DAMVIQNPRYQVTQFGKPVTLSCSQTLNHNVMYWYQQKSSQAPKLLFHYYDKDFNNEADTPDNFQSRRPNTSFCFLDIRSPGLGDTAMYLCATSREANSYEQYFGPGTRLTVT.

This sequence joins TRBV19 and TRBJ1-5, with a tentative D call TRBD1 (5 bases). CDR3 length equals 15 residues. V was clipped by 9 bases and J by 6 bases, with 21 bases between them. Germline loops: CDR1 LNHDA, CDR2 SQIVND (reference sequence). In DNA form, the CDR3 reads TGTGCCAGCAAAGGACACGGGCGGGACGGTCAGCCCCAGCATTTT. It encodes CASKGHGRDGQPQHF.

This clonotype has at least ten counts. V and J are TRBV2 and TRBJ2-2, with 12 bases identical to TRBD2. The CDR3 is made up of 17 amino acids. The junction had 11 bases not matched to a gene; V was cut back by 6 bases and J by 6 bases. Per germline, CDR1 SNHLY and CDR2 FYNNEI. CDR3 DNA sequence: TGTGCCAGCAGGGAAAGACTAGCGGGAGTCATGGCCGGGGAGCTGTTTTTT. It specifies CASRERLAGVMAGELFF.

This clonotype was counted many times. The V gene is TRBV9, the J gene TRBJ1-3; a possible D gene is TRBD1 (5 bases). Germline loops: CDR1 SGDLS, CDR2 YYNGEE. This CDR3 has 15 residues. V was pared by 4 bases and J by 0 bases, with 11 bases between. The CDR3 loop reads CASSIDRVSGNTIYF. The CDR3, as DNA: TGTGCCAGCAGCATAGACAGAGTCTCTGGAAACACCATATATTTT.

This clonotype was recorded at least ten times. The chain carries TRBV12-3 or TRBV12-4 and TRBJ2-5; perhaps TRBD2 as D (6 bases). CDR3 length equals 14 residues. V lost 6 bases and J lost 1, with 12 bases in between. The CDR3 sequence: CASSRRLGQETQYF. The CDR3 DNA sequence: TGTGCCAGCAGCCGACGACTAGGCCAAGAGACCCAGTACTTC.

The chain uses TRBV7-8 and TRBJ2-2; D remains unclear. The CDR3 is made up of 13 amino acids. Trimming removed 1 base from V and 8 bases from J, with 8 bases in between. CDR1 and CDR2 (germline): SGHVS, FQNEAQ. The CDR3 nucleotides are TGTGCCAGCAGCTTAGAGAGTTGGGGGGAGCTGTTTTTT. It translates to CASSLESWGELFF.

This clonotype was counted a single time. The chain couples TRBV7-3 to TRBJ2-5; 9 bases map to TRBD1. Germline V gene sequence: CDR1 SGHTA, CDR2 FQGTGA. The CDR3 length is 17 residues. The V and J ends lost 5 bases and 4 bases, in that order; junction bases with no gene match: 14. The CDR3 coding sequence is TGTGCCAGCAGCATCGGACAGGCGGACAGGGGAGGAGAGACCCAGTACTTC. This codes for CASSIGQADRGGETQYF.

In its sample, this clonotype was seen many times. This chain connects TRBV10-3 to TRBJ2-7, with D maybe TRBD2 (6 bases). The CDR3 spans 13 residues. The germline gives CDR1 ENHRY, CDR2 SYGVKD. The V end was cut by 6 bases, the J end by 7 bases, with 16 bases between. CDR3 DNA sequence: TGTGCCATCAGGGGACGGCCGGCGGGGGAGCAGTACTTC. Its protein product is CAIRGRPAGEQYF.

The table lists this clonotype with a few counts. The chain uses TRBV20-1 and TRBJ2-5; 10 bases agree with TRBD2. V shed 1 base, J shed 2 bases, and the junction held 4 bases outside the gene matches. The CDR3 covers 15 residues. Germline CDR1 is DFQATT and CDR2 is SNEGSKA (reference sequence). CDR3 bases: TGCAGTGCTAGAGGGGTACTAGCGGGACAAGAGACCCAGTACTTC. Amino acid sequence: CSARGVLAGQETQYF.